This section outlines one T cell receptor beta chain sequence together with its context. Other DNA sequences in the same sample also yield this CDR3. Sequenced by immunoSEQ multiplex PCR; TCRdb stores in-frame clones only, minus some. The sample lists tens of thousands of clones, 84% occurring once. This entry comes from a study of OX40 agonist ivuxolimab in advanced cancers. Germline-derived CDR1 and CDR2 are MNHNS and SASEGT. The ends were cut back, 4 bases at V and 4 bases at J, with 11 bases in the middle. CDR3 length: 13 amino acids. The chain is built from TRBV6-1 and TRBJ2-7; D is possibly TRBD1 (7 bases). The material sequenced was CD4+ or CD8+ T cells sorted from blood, taken in a trial of the OX40 agonist ivuxolimab. The receptor comes from an adult with an advanced solid tumor such as melanoma, head and neck, liver or kidney cancer. The CDR3 loop is CASSGTGGYEQYF. The CDR3 nucleotides are TGTGCCAGCAGTGGGACAGGAGGGTACGAGCAGTACTTC.